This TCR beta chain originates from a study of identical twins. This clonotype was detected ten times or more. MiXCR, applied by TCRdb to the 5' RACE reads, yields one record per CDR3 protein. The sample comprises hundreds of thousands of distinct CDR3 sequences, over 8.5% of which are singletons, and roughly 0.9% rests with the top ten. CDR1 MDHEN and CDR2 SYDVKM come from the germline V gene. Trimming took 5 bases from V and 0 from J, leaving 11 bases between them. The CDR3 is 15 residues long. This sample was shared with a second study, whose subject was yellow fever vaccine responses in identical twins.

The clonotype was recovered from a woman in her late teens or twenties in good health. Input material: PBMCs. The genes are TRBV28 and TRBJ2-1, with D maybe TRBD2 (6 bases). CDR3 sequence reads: CASSPPGSSYNEQFF. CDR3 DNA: TGTGCCAGCAGTCCTCCCGGGAGCTCCTACAATGAGCAGTTCTTC.